These T cell receptor beta chains were read from a single sample in a study of neurological immune-mediated disorders. TCRdb redid the calling of the 5' RACE reads with MiXCR, one entry per CDR3 protein. The data show tens of thousands of distinct CDR3 sequences, under 3.5% seen once. Sequenced material: PBMCs. The receptors were sampled from a woman aged 45-65 years with multiple sclerosis. Both conserved end residues are part of each CDR3. The order of the fields is V gene, CDR3 protein.

TRBV5-1	CASSLETGRDEKLFF
TRBV20-1	CSASVDNSPLHF
TRBV20-1	CSGIAGGAYEQYF
TRBV28	CASSPRWGQNIQYF
TRBV3-1	CASSRVSNEQFF
TRBV27	CASSYRRNTEAFF
TRBV10-2	CASLGRGYEQYF
TRBV5-1	CASSLERFDSPLHF
TRBV6-6	CASSYHAEETQYF
TRBV20-1	CSAQEPASGGSLETQYF
TRBV10-3	CAISEVTDTQYF
TRBV20-1	CSAITFELAGLKETQYF
TRBV7-9	CASSSAGRELDTQYF
TRBV25-1	CASSYYNTGELFF
TRBV20-1	CSARSTQVLAGRADTQYF
TRBV28	CASGGRWETQYF
TRBV12-3/TRBV12-4	CASSLRRQLNQPQHF
TRBV20-1	CSASKTGFNYGYTF
TRBV5-1	CASATRGHETQYF
TRBV20-1	CSARDRGTSAKNIQYF
TRBV12-3/TRBV12-4	CASSSTGVWTGELFF
TRBV5-1	CASSLYRNQATEAFF
TRBV15	CATSSPSGNPYEQYF
TRBV27	CASSPETGSEQYF
TRBV20-1	CSARTGTATMDTEAFF
TRBV5-1	CASSTGSGNTIYF
TRBV20-1	CSAPSSLPDTEAFF
TRBV5-1	CASSIRTSGMYEQYF
TRBV5-1	CASSGGPGQETQYF
TRBV7-9	CASSLPGSPLHF
TRBV28	CASSLISAGGYAQYF
TRBV5-1	CASSFSGGSYNEQFF
TRBV6-6	CASSYSREGTQYF
TRBV7-9	CASSAGSDTQYF
TRBV7-3	CASSSYLNEQFF
TRBV20-1	CSASPTYNEQFF
TRBV7-8	CASSLASTGGAEAFF
TRBV5-1	CASSLGTSGSADTQYF
TRBV20-1	CSARSGAESYNEQFF
TRBV20-1	CSALPGGNEQFF
TRBV7-9	CASSQSSSTLNF
TRBV5-6	CASSFQNRDTEAFF
TRBV12-3/TRBV12-4	CASSPQGVAYNEQFF
TRBV6-6	CASSDGLGAGETQYF
TRBV7-8	CASSLGRRDRFSGNTIYF
TRBV5-1	CASSFTGTDTEAFF
TRBV12-3/TRBV12-4	CASSLKVAEVGNQPQHF
TRBV12-3/TRBV12-4	CASSQTGGIAEAFF